Listed below are T cell receptor beta chains from one sample, sequenced in a study of CD8+ T cells in alopecia areata. The repertoire was sequenced with immunoSEQ multiplex PCR; TCRdb's copy has only in-frame clones and lacks some. The sample lists around 99,000 clones; roughly 89% were seen once. Specimen: CD8+ T cells sorted from blood, collected at week 24, from a patient treated with tofacitinib. The receptors were sampled from a human donor with alopecia areata. CDR3s include the opening cysteine and the closing phenylalanine or tryptophan. The order of the fields is D gene, V gene, J gene, CDR3 DNA, CDR3 protein. A D gene is named only where the DNA matches it firmly.

TRBD2,TRBV29-1,TRBJ2-1,TGCAGCGTTCTCCCGCGGGGGTACAATGAGCAGTTCTTC,CSVLPRGYNEQFF
.,TRBV6-1,TRBJ2-2,TGTGCCAGCACCAAACCTTCGAACACCGGGGAGCTGTTTTTT,CASTKPSNTGELFF
TRBD1,TRBV5-1,TRBJ2-1,TGCGCCAGCAGCGGGGGACAGGGGTTCTACAATGAGCAGTTCTTC,CASSGGQGFYNEQFF
TRBD2,TRBV15,TRBJ2-1,TGTGCCACCAGCAGAGATCGGGCGGGGGGGCGGATTGAGCAGTTCTTC,CATSRDRAGGRIEQFF
TRBD2,TRBV5-4,TRBJ2-1,TGTGCCAGCAGCTTGGAAGTTAGCGGGGTCTACAATGAGCAGTTCTTC,CASSLEVSGVYNEQFF
.,TRBV9,TRBJ2-2,TGTGCCAGCAGCGTAGAGGGCACCGGGGAGCTGTTTTTT,CASSVEGTGELFF
.,TRBV6-4,TRBJ1-1,TGTGCCAGCAGTGAGGAGCAGGGCGATACTGAAGCTTTCTTT,CASSEEQGDTEAFF
TRBD1,TRBV5-1,TRBJ2-7,TGCGCCAGCAGCCCGGGACAGGGGACGGGGGAGCAGTACTTC,CASSPGQGTGEQYF
.,TRBV4-3,TRBJ2-3,TGCGCCAGCAGACGATCGAGAGCGTACACAGATACGCAGTATTTT,CASRRSRAYTDTQYF
TRBD1,TRBV6-1,TRBJ1-1,TGTGCCAGCAGATGGACAGGGAACACTGAAGCTTTCTTT,CASRWTGNTEAFF
.,TRBV7-9,TRBJ2-1,TGTGCCAGCAGCTTAGTGGGTTATAACAATGAGCAGTTCTTC,CASSLVGYNNEQFF
.,TRBV7-9,TRBJ1-3,TGTGCCAGCAGCTTAAGAGGGGATGGAAACACCATATATTTT,CASSLRGDGNTIYF
.,TRBV20-1,TRBJ2-3,TGCAGTGCTAGAAACGTGGATACGCAGTATTTT,CSARNVDTQYF
.,TRBV27,TRBJ2-3,TGTGCCAGCAGTTTATCGGGGTTGGTGAAACCAGATACGCAGTATTTT,CASSLSGLVKPDTQYF
.,TRBV2,TRBJ2-3,TGTGCCAGCAGTGAAACTACCAAAGATACGCAGTATTTT,CASSETTKDTQYF
.,TRBV29-1,TRBJ2-3,TGCAGCGTTGAAGTGTGGGATACGCAGTATTTT,CSVEVWDTQYF